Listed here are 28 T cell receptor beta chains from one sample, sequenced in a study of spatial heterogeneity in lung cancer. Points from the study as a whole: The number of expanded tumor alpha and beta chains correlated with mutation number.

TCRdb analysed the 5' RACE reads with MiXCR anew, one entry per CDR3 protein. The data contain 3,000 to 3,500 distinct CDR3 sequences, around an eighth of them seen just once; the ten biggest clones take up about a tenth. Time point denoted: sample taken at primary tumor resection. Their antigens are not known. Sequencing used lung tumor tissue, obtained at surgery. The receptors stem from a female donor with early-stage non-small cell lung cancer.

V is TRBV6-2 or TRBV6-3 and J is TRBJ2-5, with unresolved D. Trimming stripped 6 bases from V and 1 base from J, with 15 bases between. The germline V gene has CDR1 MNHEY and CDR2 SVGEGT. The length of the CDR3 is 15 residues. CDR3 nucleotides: TGTGCCAGCAGCTTATTCCCTCGATTCCAAGAGACCCAGTACTTC. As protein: CASSLFPRFQETQYF.

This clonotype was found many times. The CDR3 spells CSVAERVTYNEQFF. CDR3 nucleotide sequence: TGCAGCGTCGCCGAGCGGGTCACCTACAATGAGCAGTTCTTC. The chain couples TRBV29-1 to TRBJ2-1, with D possibly TRBD2 on 6 matching bases. The CDR3 runs 14 residues. Germline V gives CDR1 SQVTM, CDR2 ANQGSEA. V lost 6 bases and J 2 bases, leaving 14 bases between the germline ends.

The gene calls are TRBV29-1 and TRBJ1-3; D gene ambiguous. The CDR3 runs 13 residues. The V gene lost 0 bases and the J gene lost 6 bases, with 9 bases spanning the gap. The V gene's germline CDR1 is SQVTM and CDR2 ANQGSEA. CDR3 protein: CSVEDDRLNTIYF. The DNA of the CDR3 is TGCAGCGTTGAAGACGACCGCCTAAACACCATATATTTT.

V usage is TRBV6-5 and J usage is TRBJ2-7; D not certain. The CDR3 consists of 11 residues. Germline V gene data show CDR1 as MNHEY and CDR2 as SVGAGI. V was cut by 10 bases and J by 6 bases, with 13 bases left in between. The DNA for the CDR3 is TGTGCCACGTGGAGCCCCGGCGAGCAGTACTTC. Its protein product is CATWSPGEQYF.

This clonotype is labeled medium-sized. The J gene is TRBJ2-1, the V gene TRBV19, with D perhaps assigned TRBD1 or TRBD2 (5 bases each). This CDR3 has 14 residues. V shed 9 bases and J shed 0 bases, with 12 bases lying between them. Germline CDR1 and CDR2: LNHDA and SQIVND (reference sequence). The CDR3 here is CASAGTSSYNEQFF. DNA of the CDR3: TGTGCCAGCGCCGGGACGAGCTCCTACAATGAGCAGTTCTTC. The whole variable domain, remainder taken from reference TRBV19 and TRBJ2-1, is DGGITQSPKYLFRKEGQNVTLSCEQNLNHDAMYWYRQDPGQGLRLIYYSQIVNDFQKGDIAEGYSVSREKKESFPLTVTSAQKNPTAFYLCASAGTSSYNEQFFGPGTRLTVL.

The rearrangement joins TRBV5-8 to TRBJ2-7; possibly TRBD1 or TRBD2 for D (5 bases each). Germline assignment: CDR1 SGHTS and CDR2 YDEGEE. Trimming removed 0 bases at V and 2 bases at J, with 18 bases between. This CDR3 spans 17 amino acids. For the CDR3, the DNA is TGTGCCAGCAGCTTGGTACGGTGGCGGGCAGGGCCCTACGAGCAGTACTTC. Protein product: CASSLVRWRAGPYEQYF.

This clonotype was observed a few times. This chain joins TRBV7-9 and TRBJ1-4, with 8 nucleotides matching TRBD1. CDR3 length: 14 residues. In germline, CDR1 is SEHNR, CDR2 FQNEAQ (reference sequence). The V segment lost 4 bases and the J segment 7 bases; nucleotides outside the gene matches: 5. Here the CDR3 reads CASSWTGSGEKLFF. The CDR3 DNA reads TGTGCCAGCAGCTGGACAGGGTCTGGTGAAAAACTGTTTTTT. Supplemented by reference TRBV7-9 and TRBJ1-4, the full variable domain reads DTGVSQNPRHKITKRGQNVTFRCDPISEHNRLYWYRQTLGQGPEFLTYFQNEAQLEKSRLLSDRFSAERPKGSFSTLEIQRTEQGDSAMYLCASSWTGSGEKLFFGSGTQLSVL.

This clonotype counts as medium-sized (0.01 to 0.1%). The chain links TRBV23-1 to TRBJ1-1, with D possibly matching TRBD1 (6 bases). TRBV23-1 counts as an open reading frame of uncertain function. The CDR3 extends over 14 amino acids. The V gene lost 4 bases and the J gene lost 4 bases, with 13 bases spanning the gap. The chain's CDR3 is CASSPSRGATEAFF. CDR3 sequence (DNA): TGCGCCAGCAGTCCGTCGCGGGGGGCCACTGAAGCTTTCTTT.

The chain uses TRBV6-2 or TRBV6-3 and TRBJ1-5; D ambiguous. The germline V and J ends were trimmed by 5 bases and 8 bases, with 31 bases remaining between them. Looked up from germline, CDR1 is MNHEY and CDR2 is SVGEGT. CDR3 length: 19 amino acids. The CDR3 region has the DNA TGTGCCAGCAGTCCGCAATTTGATGTTTGGGGTGGCGACGGGAAGCCCCAGCATTTT. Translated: CASSPQFDVWGGDGKPQHF.

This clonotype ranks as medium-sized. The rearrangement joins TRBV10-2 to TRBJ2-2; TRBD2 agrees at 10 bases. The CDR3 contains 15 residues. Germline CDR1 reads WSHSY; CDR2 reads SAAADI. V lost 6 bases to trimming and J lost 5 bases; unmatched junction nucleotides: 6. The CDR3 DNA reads TGCGCCAGCAGGATAGCGGGAGGAGGAACCGGGGAGCTGTTTTTT. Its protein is CASRIAGGGTGELFF.

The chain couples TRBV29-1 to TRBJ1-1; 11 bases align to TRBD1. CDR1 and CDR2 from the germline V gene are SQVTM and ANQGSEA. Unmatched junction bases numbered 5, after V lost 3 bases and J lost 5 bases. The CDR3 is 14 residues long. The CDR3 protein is CSVDGQGAGTEAFF. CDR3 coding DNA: TGCAGCGTTGATGGACAGGGGGCAGGGACTGAAGCTTTCTTT.

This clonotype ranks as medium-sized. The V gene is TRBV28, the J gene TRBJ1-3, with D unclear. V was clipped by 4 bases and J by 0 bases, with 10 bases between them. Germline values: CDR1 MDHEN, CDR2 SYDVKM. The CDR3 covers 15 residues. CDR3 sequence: CASSSPGFSGNTIYF. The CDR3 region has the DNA TGTGCCAGCAGTTCACCCGGATTCTCTGGAAACACCATATATTTT.

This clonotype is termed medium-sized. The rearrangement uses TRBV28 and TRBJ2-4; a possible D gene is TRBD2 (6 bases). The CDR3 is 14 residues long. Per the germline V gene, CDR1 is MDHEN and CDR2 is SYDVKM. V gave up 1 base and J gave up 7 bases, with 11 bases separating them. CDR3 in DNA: TGTGCCAGCAGTTTATACTATGGGGGGAACATTCAGTACTTC. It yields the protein CASSLYYGGNIQYF.

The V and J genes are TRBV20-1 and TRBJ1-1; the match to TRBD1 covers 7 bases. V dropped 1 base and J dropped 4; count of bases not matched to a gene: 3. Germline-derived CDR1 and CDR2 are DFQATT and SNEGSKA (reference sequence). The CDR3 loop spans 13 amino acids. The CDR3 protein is CSARVAGGTEAFF. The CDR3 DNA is TGCAGTGCTAGAGTTGCAGGGGGCACTGAAGCTTTCTTT.

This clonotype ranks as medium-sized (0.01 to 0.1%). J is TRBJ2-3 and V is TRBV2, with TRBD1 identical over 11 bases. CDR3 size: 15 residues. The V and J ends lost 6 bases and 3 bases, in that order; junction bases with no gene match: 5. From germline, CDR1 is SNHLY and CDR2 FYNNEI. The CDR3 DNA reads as TGTGCCAGCAGCAAGGACAGGGGGCAAACAGATACGCAGTATTTT. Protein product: CASSKDRGQTDTQYF.

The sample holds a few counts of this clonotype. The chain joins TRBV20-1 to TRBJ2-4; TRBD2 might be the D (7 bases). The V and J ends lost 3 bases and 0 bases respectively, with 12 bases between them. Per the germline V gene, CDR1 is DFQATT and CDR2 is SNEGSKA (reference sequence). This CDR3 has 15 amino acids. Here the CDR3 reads CSARGGQLAKNIQYF. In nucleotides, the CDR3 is TGCAGTGCTAGGGGGGGGCAGTTAGCCAAAAACATTCAGTACTTC.

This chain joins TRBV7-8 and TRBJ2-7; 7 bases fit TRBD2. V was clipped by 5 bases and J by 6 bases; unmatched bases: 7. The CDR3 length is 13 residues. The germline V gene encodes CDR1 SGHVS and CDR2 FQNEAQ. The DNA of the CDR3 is TGTGCCAGCAGCCCAGGACTAGGCGGCGAGCAGTACTTC. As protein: CASSPGLGGEQYF.

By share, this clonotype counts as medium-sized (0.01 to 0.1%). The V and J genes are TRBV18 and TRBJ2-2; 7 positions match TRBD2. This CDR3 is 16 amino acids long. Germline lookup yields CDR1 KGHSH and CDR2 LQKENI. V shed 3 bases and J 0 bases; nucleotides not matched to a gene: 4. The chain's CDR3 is CASSPTSAANTGELFF. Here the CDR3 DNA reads TGTGCCAGCTCACCCACTAGCGCCGCGAACACCGGGGAGCTGTTTTTT.

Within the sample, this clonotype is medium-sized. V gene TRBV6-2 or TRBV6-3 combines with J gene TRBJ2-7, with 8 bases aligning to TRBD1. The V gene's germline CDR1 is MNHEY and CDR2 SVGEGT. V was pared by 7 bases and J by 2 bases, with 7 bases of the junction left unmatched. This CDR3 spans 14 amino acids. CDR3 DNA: TGTGCCAGCAATCCGGGACAGGCCGCCTACGAGCAGTACTTC. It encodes CASNPGQAAYEQYF.

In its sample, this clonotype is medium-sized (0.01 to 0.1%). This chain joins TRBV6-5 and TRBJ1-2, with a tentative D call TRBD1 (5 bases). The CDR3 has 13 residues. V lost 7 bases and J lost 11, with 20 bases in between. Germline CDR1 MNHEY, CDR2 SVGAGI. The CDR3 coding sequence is TGTGCCAGCACCATCCGTGGGACCATGATTTACACCTTC. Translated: CASTIRGTMIYTF.

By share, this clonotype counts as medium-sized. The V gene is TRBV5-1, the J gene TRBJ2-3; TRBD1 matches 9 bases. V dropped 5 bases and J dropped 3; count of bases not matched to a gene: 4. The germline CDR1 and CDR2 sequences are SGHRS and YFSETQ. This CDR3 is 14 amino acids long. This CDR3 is CASRTGQGTDTQYF. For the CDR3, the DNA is TGCGCCAGCAGAACGGGACAGGGAACAGATACGCAGTATTTT.

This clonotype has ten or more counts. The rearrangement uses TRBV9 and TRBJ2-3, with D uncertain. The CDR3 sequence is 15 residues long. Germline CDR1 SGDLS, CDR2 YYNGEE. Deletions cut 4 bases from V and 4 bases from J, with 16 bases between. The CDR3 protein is CASSPTPSLSDTQYF. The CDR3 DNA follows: TGTGCCAGCAGCCCGACCCCGAGTTTGTCAGATACGCAGTATTTT. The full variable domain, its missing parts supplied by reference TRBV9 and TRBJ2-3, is DSGVTQTPKHLITATGQRVTLRCSPRSGDLSVYWYQQSLDQGLQFLIQYYNGEERAKGNILERFSAQQFPDLHSELNLSSLELGDSALYFCASSPTPSLSDTQYFGPGTRLTVL.

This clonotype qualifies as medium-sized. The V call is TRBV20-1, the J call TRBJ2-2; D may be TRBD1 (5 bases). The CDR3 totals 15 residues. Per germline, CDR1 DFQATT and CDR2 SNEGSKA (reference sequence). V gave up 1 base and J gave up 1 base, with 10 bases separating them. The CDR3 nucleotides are TGCAGTGCTAGAGCTTTTCAGGGGAACACCGGGGAGCTGTTTTTT. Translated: CSARAFQGNTGELFF.

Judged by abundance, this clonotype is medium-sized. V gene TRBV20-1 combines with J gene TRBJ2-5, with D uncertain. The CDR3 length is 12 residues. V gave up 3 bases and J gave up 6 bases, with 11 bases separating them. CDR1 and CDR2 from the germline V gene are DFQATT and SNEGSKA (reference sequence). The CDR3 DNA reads TGCAGTGCTAGCCTAGAAAGAAAGACCCAGTACTTC. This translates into CSASLERKTQYF.

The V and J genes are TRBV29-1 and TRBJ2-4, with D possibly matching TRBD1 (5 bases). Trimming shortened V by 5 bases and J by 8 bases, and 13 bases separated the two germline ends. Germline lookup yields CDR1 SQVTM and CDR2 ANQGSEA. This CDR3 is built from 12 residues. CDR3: CSVTASGHIQYF. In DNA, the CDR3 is TGCAGCGTTACAGCCTCAGGGCACATTCAGTACTTC.

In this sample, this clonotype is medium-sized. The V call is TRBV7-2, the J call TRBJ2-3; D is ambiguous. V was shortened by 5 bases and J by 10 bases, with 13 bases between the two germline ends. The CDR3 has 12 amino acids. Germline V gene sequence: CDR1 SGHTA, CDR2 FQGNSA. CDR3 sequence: CASSIGPTAQYF. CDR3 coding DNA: TGTGCCAGCAGCATCGGACCGACCGCGCAGTATTTT.

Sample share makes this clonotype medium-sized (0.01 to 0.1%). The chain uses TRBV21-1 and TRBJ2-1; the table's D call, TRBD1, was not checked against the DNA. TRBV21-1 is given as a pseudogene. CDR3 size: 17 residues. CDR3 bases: TGTGCCAGCAGCACCGACCCTGTCGCGGATTCCTACAATGAGCAGTTCTTC. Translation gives CASSTDPVADSYNEQFF.

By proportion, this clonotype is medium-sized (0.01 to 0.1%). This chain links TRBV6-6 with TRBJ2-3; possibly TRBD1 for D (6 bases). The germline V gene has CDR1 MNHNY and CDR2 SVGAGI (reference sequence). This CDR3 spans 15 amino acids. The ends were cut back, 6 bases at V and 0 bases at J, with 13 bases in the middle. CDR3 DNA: TGTGCCAGCAGACCGGGGACAAGTAGCACAGATACGCAGTATTTT. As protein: CASRPGTSSTDTQYF.